These T cell receptor beta chains were read from a single sample in a study of T cell changes during pregnancy in multiple sclerosis. The protocol was immunoSEQ multiplex PCR, while the TCRdb copy is restricted to in-frame clones and leaves out a portion. Here the sample spans tens of thousands of clones, just under 95% being singletons. The sequences come from peripheral blood, collected in the second trimester of pregnancy. Receptors originate from a female donor with multiple sclerosis, enrolled in a pregnancy study. Both conserved end residues are part of each CDR3.

TRBV7-2 CASSLGARNYGYTF
TRBV28 CASSPRQSSYEQYF
TRBV29-1 CSVELGVPSQYF
TRBV21-1 CASSSGHPNYGYTF
TRBV13 CASSLRRLVNTGELFF
TRBV14 CASSHPGGLDTGELFF
TRBV9 CASSVGGGSGGASETQYF
TRBV4-1 CASSPLAGSYEQYF
TRBV6-5 CASTGPGQNAFF
TRBV6-5 CASSYGSSGNTIYF
TRBV30 CAWSAGLANTGELFF
TRBV7-3 CASSLGTEYNEQFF
TRBV28 CASSAGGRYEQYF
TRBV9 CASSESPGLAGVDTQYF
TRBV18 CASSQTGGLNTEAFF
TRBV9 CASSASGLAGSRSSYNEQFF
TRBV4-1 CASSQDWRDSYEQYF
TRBV23-1 CASSQYPGQGNEQFF
TRBV14 CASSQVHLRAYSTDTQYF
TRBV29-1 CSVRQTGGGGELFF
TRBV7-3 CASSLDQAGSQPQHF
TRBV7-3 CASSLGQGAWEQFF
TRBV2 CASDGPTSGGVDTQYF
TRBV7-3 CASSLTFFSGTVGELFF
TRBV15 CATSRDRAGVQETQYF
TRBV6-5 CASSSPSGGAFNEQYF
TRBV5-6 CASSYNRDLYQETQYF
TRBV7-2 CASSPFLPGSTDTQYF
TRBV6-6 CASSQFLGTGNSPLHF
TRBV6-1 CASSGFQGGSYSGANVLTF
TRBV27 CASSLTSGPYNEQFF
TRBV5-1 CASSLGPGFLYTDTQYF
TRBV7-8 CASSKTGLAGADYMFF
TRBV6-5 CASSLRGGEQFF
TRBV5-1 CASSLASGGATDTQYF
TRBV4-1 CASSQDLAGADTQYF
TRBV5-1 CASSFSLAGGGNEQFF
TRBV29-1 CSVSGGSGQPQHF
TRBV27 CASSLLGQGEETQYF
TRBV4-1 CASSPHAGSYNEQFF
TRBV6-4 CASSDGRNTEAFF
TRBV7-9 CASSLGDSGRSRYNEQFF
TRBV7-9 CASSLVYYNEQFF
TRBV4-3 CASSQDLLGSSIFTNEKLFF